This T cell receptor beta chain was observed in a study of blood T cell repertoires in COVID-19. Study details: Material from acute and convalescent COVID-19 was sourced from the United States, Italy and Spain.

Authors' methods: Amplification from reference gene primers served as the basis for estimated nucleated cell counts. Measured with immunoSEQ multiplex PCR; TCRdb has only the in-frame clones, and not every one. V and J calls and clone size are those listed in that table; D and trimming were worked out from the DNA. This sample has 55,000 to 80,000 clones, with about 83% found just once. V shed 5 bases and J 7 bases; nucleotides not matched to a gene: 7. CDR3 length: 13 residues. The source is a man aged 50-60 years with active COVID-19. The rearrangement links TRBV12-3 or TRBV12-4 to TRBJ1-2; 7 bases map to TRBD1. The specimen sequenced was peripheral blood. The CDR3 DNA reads TGTGCCAGCAGTGCCGAGGGGGCGTTTGGCTACACCTTC. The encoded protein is CASSAEGAFGYTF.